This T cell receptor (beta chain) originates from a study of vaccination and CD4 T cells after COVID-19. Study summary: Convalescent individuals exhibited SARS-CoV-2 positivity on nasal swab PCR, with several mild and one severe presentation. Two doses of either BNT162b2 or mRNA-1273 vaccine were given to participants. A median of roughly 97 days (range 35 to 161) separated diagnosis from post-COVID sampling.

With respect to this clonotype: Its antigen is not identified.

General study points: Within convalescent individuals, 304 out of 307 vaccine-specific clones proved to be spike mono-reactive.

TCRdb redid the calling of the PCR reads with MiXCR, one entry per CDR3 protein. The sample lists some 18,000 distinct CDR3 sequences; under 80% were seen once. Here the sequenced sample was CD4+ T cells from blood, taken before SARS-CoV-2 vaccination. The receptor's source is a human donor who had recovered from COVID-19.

The CDR3 sequence: CASSLGQSYEQYF. The CDR3 DNA is TGTGCCAGCAGCCTGGGACAAAGCTACGAGCAGTACTTC. The V call is TRBV6-1, the J call TRBJ2-7; a possible D gene is TRBD1 (6 bases). CDR3 length: 13 amino acids. V was shortened by 6 bases and J by 3 bases, with 12 bases between the two germline ends. Germline-derived CDR1 and CDR2 are MNHNS and SASEGT.